Each of the 32 T cell receptor beta chains below was sequenced from the same sample in a study of T cells in Graves' hyperthyroidism and ophthalmopathy. TCR beta CDR3 region amplification was performed from RNA transcripts. The HTBI primer set served for first-round RT-PCR of the TCR CDR3. TCRdb ran MiXCR on the multiplex PCR reads and lists one entry per CDR3 protein. The sample lists 600,000 to 650,000 distinct CDR3 sequences; 16% were seen once. The sequenced sample consisted of blood. The receptor set was obtained from a woman in her 30s with Graves' hyperthyroidism.

This clonotype was found many times. Written as DNA, the CDR3 is TGTGCCAGCCGAACCACTAGCGGGAGTAGCTACGAGCAGTACTTC. Its protein is CASRTTSGSSYEQYF. The chain couples TRBV19 to TRBJ2-7; TRBD2 agrees at 11 bases. Germline trimming cut 9 bases from V and 3 bases from J; bases unmatched to any gene: 10. The CDR3 consists of 15 residues. Germline CDR1 and CDR2: LNHDA and SQIVND (reference sequence).

This clonotype was seen at least ten times. The V call is TRBV4-1, the J call TRBJ2-1; D gene uncertain. The germline V gene has CDR1 MGHRA and CDR2 YSYEKL. This CDR3 spans 16 amino acids. The germline V and J ends were trimmed by 0 bases and 4 bases, with 13 bases remaining between them. CDR3 DNA sequence: TGCGCCAGCAGCCAAGACCTTTATATGTCGTACAATGAGCAGTTCTTC. Protein: CASSQDLYMSYNEQFF.

This clonotype was observed at least ten times. This chain connects TRBV30 to TRBJ1-1; TRBD1 aligns across 7 bases. V gave up 0 bases and J gave up 4 bases; unmatched junction bases: 8. From germline, CDR1 is GTSNPN and CDR2 SVGIG (reference sequence). CDR3 length equals 15 residues. This chain's CDR3 is CAWSVLVTGSTEAFF. The DNA for the CDR3 is TGTGCCTGGAGTGTACTAGTGACAGGGAGCACTGAAGCTTTCTTT.

This clonotype has more than one count but fewer than ten. The rearrangement uses TRBV20-1 and TRBJ2-3; no clear D. The CDR3 has 12 amino acids. From germline, CDR1 is DFQATT and CDR2 SNEGSKA (reference sequence). Between the trimmed V and J ends, which lost 3 bases and 4 bases, there was a span of 8 bases. In nucleotides, the CDR3 is TGCAGTGCTAGGCGTGGGGCAGATACGCAGTATTTT. This encodes CSARRGADTQYF.

This clonotype was detected ten times or more. The V gene is TRBV7-8, the J gene TRBJ2-7; 8 bases are shared with TRBD2. The CDR3 has 16 residues. Germline V gene sequence: CDR1 SGHVS, CDR2 FQNEAQ. Germline trimming cut 0 bases from V and 4 bases from J; bases unmatched to any gene: 8. DNA of the CDR3: TGTGCCAGCAGCTTAGCGCGGCAGCGGGAGATGTACGAGCAGTACTTC. The encoded protein is CASSLARQREMYEQYF.

This clonotype was observed many times. V usage is TRBV2 and J usage is TRBJ1-6, with TRBD1 identical over 9 bases. The germline CDR1 and CDR2 sequences are SNHLY and FYNNEI. The CDR3 length is 16 residues. Losses at the gene ends were 8 bases for V and 7 bases for J; bases not matched to a gene: 12. The CDR3 region is CASLGSGTGLNSPLHF. The CDR3 DNA is TGTGCCAGCTTAGGATCCGGGACAGGGCTAAATTCACCCCTCCACTTT.

This clonotype was found many times. This chain uses TRBV5-1 with TRBJ1-1; D call uncertain. Germline values: CDR1 SGHRS, CDR2 YFSETQ. This CDR3 spans 14 amino acids. Trimming removed 1 base from V and 1 base from J, with 8 bases in between. Here the CDR3 DNA reads TGCGCCAGCAGCTTGAATCCAGCGAACACTGAAGCTTTCTTT. Residues: CASSLNPANTEAFF.

This clonotype turned up a few times. This chain joins TRBV20-1 and TRBJ1-1, with D hard to call. V lost 6 bases and J lost 4, with 15 bases in between. CDR3 length: 13 amino acids. Per the germline V gene, CDR1 is DFQATT and CDR2 is SNEGSKA (reference sequence). The CDR3 coding sequence is TGCAGTGCGGGAGGGATCATATCCACTGAAGCTTTCTTT. Encoded protein: CSAGGIISTEAFF.

This clonotype was seen ten or more times. This chain links TRBV28 with TRBJ1-2; 8 bases are a match to TRBD1. The CDR3 extends over 17 amino acids. Trimming took 2 bases from V and 5 from J; bases not matched to a gene: 13. CDR1 and CDR2 from the germline V gene are MDHEN and SYDVKM. This CDR3 is CASSLKRNRGGGYGYTF. Here the CDR3 DNA reads TGTGCCAGCAGTTTAAAAAGGAACAGGGGGGGAGGATATGGCTACACCTTC.

At least ten counts were recorded for this clonotype. This chain connects TRBV20-1 to TRBJ2-7; D is ambiguous. The ends were cut back, 2 bases at V and 3 bases at J, with 11 bases in the middle. Germline V gene data show CDR1 as DFQATT and CDR2 as SNEGSKA (reference sequence). The length of the CDR3 is 13 residues. The CDR3 coding sequence is TGCAGTGCTAGATCGAGTTATAACTACGAGCAGTACTTC. It translates to CSARSSYNYEQYF.

This clonotype was counted ten times or more. The V gene is TRBV27, the J gene TRBJ1-6; the match to TRBD1 covers 7 bases. CDR3 length: 17 residues. The germline V gene encodes CDR1 MNHEY and CDR2 SMNVEV (reference sequence). The V segment lost 4 bases and the J segment 7 bases; nucleotides outside the gene matches: 13. Written as DNA, the CDR3 is TGTGCCAGCAGTTCGCCTATTTCGACAGGGTTAAATTCACCCCTCCACTTT. Its protein product is CASSSPISTGLNSPLHF.

This clonotype was recorded many times. V is TRBV3-1 and J is TRBJ2-1; D remains ambiguous. This CDR3 has 15 residues. V lost 2 bases, J lost 5 bases, and 13 bases lay in between. Per the germline V gene, CDR1 is LGHDT and CDR2 is YNNKEL (reference sequence). The CDR3 nucleotides are TGTGCCAGCAGCCAAAAATGGCGTGGCCACAATGAGCAGTTCTTC. It is translated as CASSQKWRGHNEQFF.

There are a few counts of this clonotype. The V gene is TRBV29-1, the J gene TRBJ2-5, with D tentatively TRBD2 (6 bases). Germline V gene lookup returns CDR1 SQVTM and CDR2 ANQGSEA. Trimming pared 3 bases from V and 2 bases from J, leaving 10 bases between. The CDR3 has 13 residues. The DNA of the CDR3 is TGCAGCGTTGACGGGACTTATCAAGAGACCCAGTACTTC. Translation gives CSVDGTYQETQYF.

The V gene is TRBV3-1, the J gene TRBJ2-7; D could derive from TRBD1 or TRBD2 (6 bases each). Trimming pared 3 bases from V and 6 bases from J, leaving 18 bases between. CDR3 size: 15 residues. Per the germline V gene, CDR1 is LGHDT and CDR2 is YNNKEL (reference sequence). The CDR3 is CASSHGESRGREQYF. In DNA, the CDR3 is TGTGCCAGCAGCCATGGGGAGTCTCGGGGGCGCGAGCAGTACTTC.

The CDR3 sequence: CASSSDRGFGNSPLHF. For the CDR3, the DNA is TGTGCCAGCAGTTCGGACAGGGGATTTGGTAATTCACCCCTCCACTTT. This chain connects TRBV27 to TRBJ1-6, with 9 bases fitting TRBD1. This CDR3 spans 16 amino acids. V dropped 4 bases and J dropped 6; count of bases not matched to a gene: 7. Germline V gene sequence: CDR1 MNHEY, CDR2 SMNVEV (reference sequence).

Many counts were recorded for this clonotype. The chain employs TRBV11-1 and TRBJ2-3; D not resolved. Germline CDR1 reads SGHAT; CDR2 reads FQDESV (reference sequence). The CDR3 has 13 amino acids. With 2 bases removed from V and 2 bases from J, the gap between germline ends came to 5 bases. The CDR3 region is CASSLSITDTQYF. DNA for the CDR3: TGTGCCAGCAGCTTATCTATCACAGATACGCAGTATTTT.

This clonotype was counted only a few times. The chain carries TRBV24-1 and TRBJ2-7; no firm D call. V lost 6 bases and J 2 bases, leaving 13 bases between the germline ends. The CDR3 is 14 amino acids. Germline V gene lookup returns CDR1 KGHDR and CDR2 SFDVKD. The CDR3 DNA follows: TGTGCCACCAGTCCCCGGACGGCAACCTACGAGCAGTACTTC. The encoded protein is CATSPRTATYEQYF.

This clonotype was counted ten times or more. The chain couples TRBV27 to TRBJ2-1; TRBD1 might be the D (6 bases). This CDR3 has 15 residues. The V gene's germline CDR1 is MNHEY and CDR2 SMNVEV (reference sequence). Trimming cost V 3 bases and J 4 bases, with 13 bases left between them. CDR3 sequence reads: CASSFGQTPYNEQFF. In nucleotides, the CDR3 is TGTGCCAGCAGTTTCGGACAGACTCCTTACAATGAGCAGTTCTTC.

This clonotype was detected many times. The chain carries TRBV29-1 and TRBJ2-5; D not resolved. Looked up from germline, CDR1 is SQVTM and CDR2 is ANQGSEA. The CDR3 spans 15 residues. Trimming stripped 3 bases from V and 5 bases from J, with 19 bases between. The CDR3: CSVDPGGSARETQYF. As DNA, the CDR3 is TGCAGCGTTGACCCCGGTGGGTCGGCCAGGGAGACCCAGTACTTC. Full variable domain (outside the CDR3, taken from reference TRBV29-1 and TRBJ2-5): SAVISQKPSRDICQRGTSLTIQCQVDSQVTMMFWYRQQPGQSLTLIATANQGSEATYESGFVIDKFPISRPNLTFSTLTVSNMSPEDSSIYLCSVDPGGSARETQYFGPGTRLLVL.

In this sample, this clonotype turned up many times. The chain couples TRBV27 to TRBJ2-7; tentative D call: TRBD1 (6 bases). Trimming removed 2 bases at V and 4 bases at J, with 12 bases between. The CDR3 extends over 14 amino acids. Germline CDR1 and CDR2: MNHEY and SMNVEV (reference sequence). The CDR3, as DNA: TGTGCCAGCAGTTTAACAGGGCCGGATTACGAGCAGTACTTC. Translating gives CASSLTGPDYEQYF.

The table lists this clonotype with many counts. This chain connects TRBV6-5 to TRBJ2-5; maybe TRBD2 (5 bases). Trimming took 4 bases from V and 7 from J, leaving 16 bases between them. This CDR3 is 14 amino acids long. In germline, CDR1 is MNHEY, CDR2 SVGAGI. The CDR3 DNA reads as TGTGCCAGCAGTTTAGGAGGAGGCAGAGGGACCCAGTACTTC. It codes for CASSLGGGRGTQYF.

In its sample, this clonotype was seen many times. V is TRBV12-3 or TRBV12-4 and J is TRBJ2-1; 10 nucleotides line up with TRBD1. Unmatched junction bases numbered 5, after V lost 6 bases and J lost 3 bases. This CDR3 has 15 amino acids. The CDR3 coding sequence is TGTGCCAGCAGCTGGGGACAGGGGAACTACAATGAGCAGTTCTTC. Amino acids: CASSWGQGNYNEQFF.

This chain links TRBV12-3 or TRBV12-4 with TRBJ2-2; D is perhaps TRBD1 (6 bases). The V and J ends lost 8 bases and 10 bases respectively, with 20 bases between them. This CDR3 is 14 amino acids long. The CDR3 DNA reads TGTGCCAGCGGCAAATCAGGGGCACCGGTGGAGCTGTTTTTT. This translates into CASGKSGAPVELFF.

V usage is TRBV20-1 and J usage is TRBJ1-5; D remains ambiguous. Looked up from germline, CDR1 is DFQATT and CDR2 is SNEGSKA (reference sequence). This CDR3 is built from 14 residues. Trimming removed 1 base from V and 7 bases from J, with 14 bases in between. CDR3 amino acids: CSARALSGLQPQHF. In DNA form, the CDR3 reads TGCAGTGCTAGAGCCTTATCGGGATTACAGCCCCAGCATTTT.

This clonotype was observed many times. J is TRBJ1-1 and V is TRBV18; a possible D gene is TRBD1 (6 bases). V lost 3 bases and J 0 bases, leaving 14 bases between the germline ends. The germline V gene has CDR1 KGHSH and CDR2 LQKENI. This CDR3 spans 16 amino acids. CDR3 sequence (DNA): TGTGCCAGCTCACCCGCGGGGGCAGGGTTGAACACTGAAGCTTTCTTT. Translation gives CASSPAGAGLNTEAFF.

This clonotype was observed many times. V usage is TRBV20-1 and J usage is TRBJ2-1; 8 bases match TRBD1. With 5 bases clipped from V and 6 bases from J, the junction kept 3 bases outside the gene matches. CDR3 length: 12 amino acids. CDR1 is DFQATT and CDR2 is SNEGSKA in the germline V gene (reference sequence). CDR3 residues: CSAEDRANEQFF. In nucleotides, the CDR3 is TGCAGTGCTGAGGACAGGGCCAATGAGCAGTTCTTC.

This clonotype was found a few times. This chain connects TRBV29-1 to TRBJ1-2, with unresolved D. This CDR3 comprises 14 residues. The germline V and J ends were trimmed by 4 bases and 8 bases, with 20 bases remaining between them. Germline values: CDR1 SQVTM, CDR2 ANQGSEA. CDR3 loop: CSVVNPYGKWGYTF. CDR3 bases: TGCAGCGTTGTGAATCCGTACGGAAAGTGGGGCTACACCTTC.

The sample holds many counts of this clonotype. The genes are TRBV2 and TRBJ2-2; D gene uncertain. The V end lost 10 bases, the J end lost 3 bases, and 12 bases lay between the germline ends. This CDR3 has 13 residues. Germline lookup yields CDR1 SNHLY and CDR2 FYNNEI. CDR3 DNA: TGTGCCACCGTAAATCTAGACACCGGGGAGCTGTTTTTT. Protein sequence: CATVNLDTGELFF.

This chain links TRBV5-1 with TRBJ1-1; 7 nucleotides line up with TRBD1. V lost 0 bases to trimming and J lost 11 bases; unmatched junction nucleotides: 16. The CDR3 contains 16 residues. Germline values: CDR1 SGHRS, CDR2 YFSETQ. CDR3 amino acids: CASSLAGLYRGGYAFF. CDR3 coding DNA: TGCGCCAGCAGCTTGGCGGGACTATACAGGGGCGGGTACGCTTTCTTT.

The chain uses TRBV6-6 and TRBJ2-1; a weak D match, TRBD1 (6 bases). The CDR3 runs 15 residues. V lost 2 bases and J lost 7, with 15 bases in between. Germline V lookup: CDR1 MNHNY, CDR2 SVGAGI (reference sequence). The CDR3 spells CASSYMAAGENEQFF. The CDR3 DNA follows: TGTGCCAGCAGTTACATGGCGGCAGGGGAGAATGAGCAGTTCTTC.

This clonotype occurred many times. This chain connects TRBV24-1 to TRBJ2-1, with 7 bases lining up with TRBD2. CDR3 length: 15 amino acids. After removal of 5 bases from V and 8 bases from J, the junction contained 11 bases not matched to a gene. Germline V lookup: CDR1 KGHDR, CDR2 SFDVKD. The CDR3 sequence is CATSVLGAGADEQFF. For the CDR3, the DNA is TGTGCCACCAGTGTGTTAGGGGCGGGAGCGGATGAGCAGTTCTTC.

The sample holds many counts of this clonotype. V and J are TRBV6-2 or TRBV6-3 and TRBJ1-6; 7 nucleotides match TRBD1. CDR1 is MNHEY and CDR2 is SVGEGT in the germline V gene. This CDR3 has 13 residues. V trimming: 7 bases; J trimming: 8 bases; junction bases outside the gene matches: 5. CDR3 in DNA: TGTGCCAGCACTCGACAGGGAGATTCACCCCTCCACTTT. This encodes CASTRQGDSPLHF.